A selection of T cell receptor beta chains follows, all from one sample in a study of Graves' ophthalmopathy and Graves' hyperthyroidism. TCRdb reprocessed the multiplex PCR reads via MiXCR and lists one record per CDR3 protein. The data show almost 750,000 distinct CDR3 sequences, roughly 41% seen once. Sequencing was performed on peripheral blood. Source of these receptors: an adult man with Graves' ophthalmopathy. Both conserved end residues are trimmed from each CDR3.

cdr3_aa,j_call,v_call
ASSYATVGQIQETQY,TRBJ2-5,TRBV10-3
ASSHSTGSSPLH,TRBJ1-6,TRBV3-1
ASSAGESYEQY,TRBJ2-7,TRBV7-9
ASSSGPGRGELF,TRBJ2-2,TRBV7-9
ATQLSGTAGELF,TRBJ2-2,TRBV25-1
ASSDVTSGANVLT,TRBJ2-6,TRBV25-1
AISETVQGEYEQY,TRBJ2-7,TRBV10-3
SVASGRVREQF,.,TRBV29-1
ASSSVGQGAIGNQPQH,TRBJ1-5,TRBV12-3/TRBV12-4
ASSLERTGRYEQY,TRBJ2-7,TRBV7-9
SVLATGFNQPQH,TRBJ1-5,TRBV29-1
ASSQTTGYNQPQH,TRBJ1-5,TRBV11-2
ASSIAASGWDTQY,TRBJ2-3,TRBV19
SVVVPGQSYEQY,TRBJ2-7,TRBV29-1
ASSTGRPGEKLF,TRBJ1-4,TRBV5-1
ASSRGQASGEPQY,TRBJ2-5,TRBV7-9
ASSQGDSTNNYGYT,TRBJ1-2,TRBV2
ASSDLLTGGFEQY,TRBJ2-7,TRBV10-2
ASTGTDISEQY,TRBJ2-7,TRBV4-3
ASSPPEMGLAGEYQETQY,TRBJ2-5,TRBV5-8
SVDAGGRETQY,TRBJ2-5,TRBV29-1
ASRVGLAGASTGELF,TRBJ2-2,TRBV19
ASSPRGEQY,TRBJ2-7,TRBV9
ASSVDVTDNQPQH,TRBJ1-5,TRBV9
ATSREALPGANVLT,TRBJ2-6,TRBV15
AASSLSLPPEAF,TRBJ1-1,TRBV15
ASRVGQVGEQY,TRBJ2-7,TRBV10-1
ASSDLARTDTQY,TRBJ2-3,TRBV12-3/TRBV12-4
ASIGQGYEQY,TRBJ2-7,TRBV25-1
ATSSGQAYGYT,TRBJ1-2,TRBV15